These 11 T cell receptor beta chains were all obtained from the same sample, sequenced in a study of vaccination effects on CD4 cells after COVID-19. Sequenced by immunoSEQ multiplex PCR; TCRdb stores in-frame clones only, minus some. The table has more than 60,000 clones, roughly 81% seen once; the top ten hold around 2.4%. Which antigens these TCRs recognize remains unknown. It was after nine to eleven days of culture that CD4+ T cells were isolated. Each person got two doses of an mRNA SARS-CoV-2 vaccine, BNT162b2 or mRNA-1273. Sequences were derived from CD4+ T cells from PBMCs cultured without peptide, sampled after COVID-19 vaccination. The receptors derive from a human donor who received a COVID-19 vaccine.

This chain joins TRBV7-3 and TRBJ1-1; D call uncertain. Germline V gene data show CDR1 as SGHTA and CDR2 as FQGTGA. The CDR3 loop spans 13 amino acids. The V gene lost 5 bases and the J gene lost 5 bases, with 12 bases spanning the gap. The CDR3: CASSRTGGTEAFF. As DNA, the CDR3 is TGTGCCAGCAGCCGCACGGGCGGGACTGAAGCTTTCTTT.

This chain connects TRBV3-1 (or the pseudogene TRBV3-2) to TRBJ2-3, with no clear D. Looked up from germline, CDR1 is LGHDT and CDR2 is YNNKEL (reference sequence). CDR3 length: 12 residues. The V end was cut by 5 bases, the J end by 6 bases, with 9 bases between. CDR3 sequence (DNA): TGTGCCAGCAGCGTTTTAGGGGATACGCAGTATTTT. It is translated as CASSVLGDTQYF.

Here the CDR3 DNA reads TGTGCCACCACCAGGGTGGCGGGGAAAAGCACAGATACGCAGTATTTT. Amino acids: CATTRVAGKSTDTQYF. This sequence joins TRBV19 and TRBJ2-3; D is perhaps TRBD2 (6 bases). V lost 10 bases and J lost 0, with 20 bases in between. Germline CDR1 LNHDA, CDR2 SQIVND (reference sequence). The CDR3 runs 16 residues. Supplemented by reference TRBV19 and TRBJ2-3, the full variable domain reads DGGITQSPKYLFRKEGQNVTLSCEQNLNHDAMYWYRQDPGQGLRLIYYSQIVNDFQKGDIAEGYSVSREKKESFPLTVTSAQKNPTAFYLCATTRVAGKSTDTQYFGPGTRLTVL.

The chain uses TRBV11-2 and TRBJ2-7, with D perhaps matching TRBD1 (6 bases). CDR3 length: 13 residues. V lost 0 bases and J 3 bases, leaving 6 bases between the germline ends. The germline V gene encodes CDR1 SGHAT and CDR2 FQNNGV. The CDR3 protein is CASSLEGGYEQYV. DNA of the CDR3: TGTGCCAGCAGCTTAGAAGGGGGCTACGAGCAGTACGTC.

The V and J genes are TRBV6-5 and TRBJ2-7; either TRBD1 or TRBD2 may fit D (5 bases each). Germline V gives CDR1 MNHEY, CDR2 SVGAGI. V lost 8 bases and J 6 bases, leaving 17 bases between the germline ends. This CDR3 region has 13 residues. Here the CDR3 reads CASRRDREGEQYV. The DNA for the CDR3 is TGTGCCAGCCGCCGGGACCGAGAGGGCGAGCAGTACGTC.

Only one count was recorded for this clone. This chain links TRBV27 with TRBJ2-5; TRBD1 agrees at 11 bases. There are 15 residues in the CDR3. V dropped 7 bases and J dropped 3; count of bases not matched to a gene: 7. CDR1 is MNHEY, CDR2 SMNVEV, per germline (reference sequence). The DNA for the CDR3 is TGTGCCAGCACCCTCTGGACAGGGGGCAAAGAGACCCAGTACTTC. Protein product: CASTLWTGGKETQYF.

The rearrangement links TRBV5-8 to TRBJ1-2, with TRBD1 identical over 8 bases. The germline V gene has CDR1 SGHTS and CDR2 YDEGEE. This CDR3 has 15 residues. The J segment lost 4 bases and the V segment lost 3 bases, leaving 8 bases of the junction unmatched. DNA for the CDR3: TGTGCCAGCAGCTCGACCGGGACAGGCCGCTATGGCTACACCTTC. Amino acids: CASSSTGTGRYGYTF.

This clone was picked up a small number of times. This chain links TRBV7-3 with TRBJ1-4; D remains ambiguous. CDR3 length: 15 residues. Germline loops: CDR1 SGHTA, CDR2 FQGTGA. Between the trimmed V and J ends, which lost 2 bases and 0 bases, there was a span of 7 bases. CDR3 region: CASSLVQATNEKLFF. The DNA for the CDR3 is TGTGCCAGCAGCTTAGTGCAGGCAACTAATGAAAAACTGTTTTTT.

This clone showed up just a few times. Other nucleotide sequences in the sample specify the same CDR3. This chain joins TRBV28 and TRBJ1-5, with TRBD1 matching over 8 bases. The germline gives CDR1 MDHEN, CDR2 SYDVKM. The CDR3 consists of 14 residues. Losses at the gene ends were 5 bases for V and 7 bases for J; bases not matched to a gene: 7. The chain's CDR3 is CASSSQGARQPQHF. The CDR3 bases are TGTGCCAGCAGTAGTCAGGGGGCGCGGCAGCCCCAGCATTTT.

The chain links TRBV6-1 to TRBJ1-6, with a tentative D call TRBD1 (6 bases). CDR1 and CDR2 (germline): MNHNS, SASEGT. The CDR3 covers 18 residues. The ends were cut back, 10 bases at V and 0 bases at J, with 22 bases in the middle. CDR3 bases: TGTGCCACCGGTGAGACAGGTGGATCAAGCTCCTATAATTCACCCCTCCACTTT. Translating gives CATGETGGSSSYNSPLHF.

The chain joins TRBV6-5 to TRBJ1-1; D uncertain. Germline V gene lookup returns CDR1 MNHEY and CDR2 SVGAGI. This CDR3 is 14 amino acids long. With 2 bases removed from V and 1 base from J, the gap between germline ends came to 8 bases. The CDR3, as DNA: TGTGCCAGCAGTTACACTCTGGGGAACACTGAAGCTTTCTTT. This codes for CASSYTLGNTEAFF.